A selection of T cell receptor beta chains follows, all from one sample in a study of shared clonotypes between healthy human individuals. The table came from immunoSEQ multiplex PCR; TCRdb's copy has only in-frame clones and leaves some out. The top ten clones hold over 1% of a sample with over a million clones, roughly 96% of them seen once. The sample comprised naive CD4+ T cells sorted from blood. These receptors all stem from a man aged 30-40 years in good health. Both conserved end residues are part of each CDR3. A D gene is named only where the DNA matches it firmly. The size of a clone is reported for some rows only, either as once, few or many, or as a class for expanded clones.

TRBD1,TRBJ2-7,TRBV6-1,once,TGTGCCAGCAGTGAAGGGGGACAGGGCTACGAGCAGTACTTC,CASSEGGQGYEQYF
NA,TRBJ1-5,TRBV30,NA,TGTGCCTGGAGTACAGGTAGCCCACAGCCCCAGCATTTT,CAWSTGSPQPQHF
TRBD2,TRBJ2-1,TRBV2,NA,TGTGCCAGCAGCCCCGACTTAGCGGGAGATTTCAATGAGCAGTTCTTC,CASSPDLAGDFNEQFF
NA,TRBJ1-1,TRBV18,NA,TGTGCCAGCTCACCAGTCTTCGTAAAAGAAGCTTTCTTT,CASSPVFVKEAFF
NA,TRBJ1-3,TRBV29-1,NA,TGCGGCGGACTATTTGGCGGCTCTGGAAACACCATATATTTT,CGGLFGGSGNTIYF
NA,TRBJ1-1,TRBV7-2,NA,TGTGCCAGCAGACGAGGAGGCACTGAAGCTTTCTTT,CASRRGGTEAFF
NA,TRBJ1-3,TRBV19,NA,TGTGCCAGTAGTATGCAGGCCGGGAACACCATATATTTT,CASSMQAGNTIYF
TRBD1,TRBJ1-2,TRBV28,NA,TGTGCCAGCAGTATGGGACAGAACTATGGCTACACCTTC,CASSMGQNYGYTF
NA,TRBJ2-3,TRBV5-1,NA,TGCGCCAGCAGCTTTGGTGGTAGCACAGATACGCAGTATTTT,CASSFGGSTDTQYF
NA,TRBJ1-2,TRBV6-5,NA,TGTGCCAGCAGGGCACTAGACTATGGCTACACCTTC,CASRALDYGYTF
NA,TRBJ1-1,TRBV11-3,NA,TGTGCCAGCAGCTTAGGGGGAGAGACTGAAGCTTTCTTT,CASSLGGETEAFF
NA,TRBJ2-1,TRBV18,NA,TGTGCCAGCTCACCCGGGGTCTGGAGTCAGTTCTTC,CASSPGVWSQFF
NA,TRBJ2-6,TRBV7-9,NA,TGTGCCAGCAGCTACGGGGTTGGCATGGGAGGGGCCAACGTCCTGACTTTC,CASSYGVGMGGANVLTF
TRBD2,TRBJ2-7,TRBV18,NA,TGTGCCAGCTCACCAACTAGCGGGAGGGGTCACGAGCAGTACTTC,CASSPTSGRGHEQYF
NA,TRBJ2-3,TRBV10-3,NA,TGTGCCATCAGTGAATATGCGGGAAGGGTGGATACGCAGTATTTT,CAISEYAGRVDTQYF
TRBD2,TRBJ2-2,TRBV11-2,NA,TGTGCCAGCAGCTTCCTAGCGGGAGTTGTCGGGGAGCTGTTTTTT,CASSFLAGVVGELFF
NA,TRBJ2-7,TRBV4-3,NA,TGCGCCAGCAGCCAAGATGTCGGGAGACCAGGGGGGACCTACGAGCAGTACTTC,CASSQDVGRPGGTYEQYF
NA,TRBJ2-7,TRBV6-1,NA,TGTGCCAGCCGACGGTCCTACTACGAGCAGTACTTC,CASRRSYYEQYF
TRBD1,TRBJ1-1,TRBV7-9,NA,TGTGCCAGCAGCTTGGGACAGGGGAATTTGAACACTGAAGCTTTCTTT,CASSLGQGNLNTEAFF
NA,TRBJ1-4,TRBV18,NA,TGTGCCAGCTGGGGATTCGCTAATGAAAAACTGTTTTTT,CASWGFANEKLFF
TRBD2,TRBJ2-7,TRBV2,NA,TGTGCCAGCATGGTGAGCGGGGGTACTGCCTACGAGCAGTACTTC,CASMVSGGTAYEQYF
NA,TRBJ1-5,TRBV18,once,TGTGCCAGCTCACAGGAGGCGGGAAACCAGCCCCAGCATTTT,CASSQEAGNQPQHF
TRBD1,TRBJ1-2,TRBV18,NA,TGTGCCAGCTCAGCCCGGGACAGGGACGCCTATGGCTACACCTTC,CASSARDRDAYGYTF
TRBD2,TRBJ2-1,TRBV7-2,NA,TGTGCCAGCAGCTTAGTCTCACTAGCGGGGCTAGGCGAGCAGTTCTTC,CASSLVSLAGLGEQFF
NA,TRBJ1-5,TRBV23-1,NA,TGCGCCAGCAGTCAGCGGATGGGGAATCAGCCCCAGCATTTT,CASSQRMGNQPQHF
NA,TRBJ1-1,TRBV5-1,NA,TGCGCCAGCAGCCTGGGACCAGGGGTCACTGAAGCTTTCTTT,CASSLGPGVTEAFF
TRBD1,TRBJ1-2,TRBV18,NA,TGTGCCAGCTCAACTTTAGGGCGGCAGGGGGCGCGGACCTATGGCTACACCTTC,CASSTLGRQGARTYGYTF
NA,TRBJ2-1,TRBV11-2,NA,TGTGCCAGCAGCTTAGTGGGCAGGACCTACTACAATGAGCAGTTCTTC,CASSLVGRTYYNEQFF
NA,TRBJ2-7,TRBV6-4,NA,TGTGCCAGCAGTGCCGCCTTGGGCTACGAGCAGTACTTC,CASSAALGYEQYF
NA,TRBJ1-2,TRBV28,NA,TGTGCCAGCATAGCCAGGTCCCTTGCTAACTATGGCTACACCTTC,CASIARSLANYGYTF
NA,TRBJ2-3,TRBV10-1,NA,TGCGCCAGCTGCTCGGACTGCACAGATACGCAGTATTTT,CASCSDCTDTQYF
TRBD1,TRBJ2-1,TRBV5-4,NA,TGTGCCAGCAGCTTAGACAGGGGGTCCTACAATGAGCAGTTCTTC,CASSLDRGSYNEQFF
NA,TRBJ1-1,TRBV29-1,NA,TGCAGCGTTGGGGGGTTCGGATTTAGGATGAACACTGAAGCTTTCTTT,CSVGGFGFRMNTEAFF